This TCR beta chain was captured by sequencing in a study of CD8+ T cells in alopecia areata. Regarding the study as a whole: Lesional scalp exceeded normal scalp in clonality, especially in alopecia totalis/universalis. Relative to mice, TCR sharing across patients was less clear, a difference possibly HLA-related.

In each case, RNA was isolated and then reverse transcribed into cDNA as the sequencing template. Measured with immunoSEQ multiplex PCR; TCRdb has only the in-frame clones, and not every one. The data contain around 140,000 clones, roughly 46% of them singletons. The V end lost 4 bases, the J end lost 4 bases, and 8 bases lay between the germline ends. CDR3 length: 12 amino acids. The germline V gene encodes CDR1 SQVTM and CDR2 ANQGSEA. This clone was observed a handful of times. Its cognate antigen is unknown. The sequence was collected from a human donor with alopecia areata. Sequencing was performed on CD4+ T cells sorted from blood, taken at week 0. The chain carries TRBV29-1 and TRBJ1-5; weak D call: TRBD1 (5 bases). DNA of the CDR3: TGCAGCGTTGCGGACACAAATCAGCCCCAGCATTTT. Residues: CSVADTNQPQHF. Together with reference TRBV29-1 and TRBJ1-5, the CDR3 gives the full variable domain: SAVISQKPSRDICQRGTSLTIQCQVDSQVTMMFWYRQQPGQSLTLIATANQGSEATYESGFVIDKFPISRPNLTFSTLTVSNMSPEDSSIYLCSVADTNQPQHFGDGTRLSIL.